This T cell receptor beta chain derives from a study of T cell changes during pregnancy in multiple sclerosis (dated by TCRdb to about 2019). About the investigation overall: The study examined how the T cell repertoire changed over the course of pregnancy in women with multiple sclerosis.

In the case of this clone: The clone's antigen remains unknown. No quality values exist for individual bases; no much larger clone is one base distant.

CDR1 and CDR2 were assigned from the germline V gene as KGHSH and LQKENI. V gives up 3 bases and J gives up 5 bases, and the segment between their germline ends measures 4 bases. From the cysteine up to the phenylalanine, the CDR3 has a length of 11 residues. This entry keeps only the CDR3 DNA: 33 bases, framed from base 1. The library was produced with the immunoSEQ multiplex PCR assay. TCRdb took this table from immuneACCESS and kept in-frame rearrangements with V and J called. Such tables lack part of the clones; where checked against another copy, unresolved V genes explain under half of the gap, and the rest is unexplained. The sample table records approximately 59,000 clones; 91% of these occur just once. Approximately 1.5% of the sample lies in the top ten.

This TCR derives from a female donor in good health, enrolled as a control in a pregnancy study. The V and J segments used are TRBV18 and TRBJ2-5, with no reliable assignment of the D segment. The source was peripheral blood, collected in the third trimester of pregnancy. The nucleotide sequence reads TGTGCCAGCTCACCGGAGGAGACCCAGTACTTC. It translates as CASSPEETQYF.